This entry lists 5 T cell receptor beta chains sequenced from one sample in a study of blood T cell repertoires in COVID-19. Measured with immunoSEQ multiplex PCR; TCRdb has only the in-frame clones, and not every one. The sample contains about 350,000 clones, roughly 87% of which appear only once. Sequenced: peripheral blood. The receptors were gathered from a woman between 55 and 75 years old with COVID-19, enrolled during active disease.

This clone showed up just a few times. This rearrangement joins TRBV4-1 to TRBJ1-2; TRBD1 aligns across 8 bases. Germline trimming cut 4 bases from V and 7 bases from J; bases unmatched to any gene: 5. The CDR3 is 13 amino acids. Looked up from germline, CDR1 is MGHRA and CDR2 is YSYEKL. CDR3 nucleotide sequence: TGCGCCAGCAGCCTAGAACAGGGGGGTGGCTACACCTTC. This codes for CASSLEQGGGYTF.

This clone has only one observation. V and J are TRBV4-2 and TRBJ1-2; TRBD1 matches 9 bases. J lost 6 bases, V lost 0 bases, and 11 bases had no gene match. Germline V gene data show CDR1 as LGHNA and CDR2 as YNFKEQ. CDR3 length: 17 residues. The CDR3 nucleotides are TGTGCCAGCAGCCAAGAAGGGTGGGGACAGGGTTTTAATGGCTACACCTTC. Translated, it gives CASSQEGWGQGFNGYTF.

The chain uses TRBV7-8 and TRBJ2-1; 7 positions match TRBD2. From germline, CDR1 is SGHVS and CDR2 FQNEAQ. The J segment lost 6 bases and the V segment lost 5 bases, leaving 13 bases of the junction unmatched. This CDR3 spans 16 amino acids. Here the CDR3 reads CASSPGTTPYLNEQFF. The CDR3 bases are TGTGCCAGCAGCCCGGGGACTACCCCGTACCTCAATGAGCAGTTCTTC. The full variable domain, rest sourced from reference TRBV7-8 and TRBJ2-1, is GAGVSQSPRYKVAKRGQDVALRCDPISGHVSLFWYQQALGQGPEFLTYFQNEAQLDKSGLPSDRFFAERPEGSVSTLKIQRTQQEDSAVYLCASSPGTTPYLNEQFFGPGTRLTVL.

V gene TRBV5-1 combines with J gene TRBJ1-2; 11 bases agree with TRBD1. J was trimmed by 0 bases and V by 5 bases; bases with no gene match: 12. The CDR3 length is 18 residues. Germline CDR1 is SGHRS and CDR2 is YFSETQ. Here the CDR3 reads CASSFTPGQGVPNYGYTF. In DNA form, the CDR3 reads TGCGCCAGCAGTTTTACCCCGGGACAGGGGGTTCCTAACTATGGCTACACCTTC.

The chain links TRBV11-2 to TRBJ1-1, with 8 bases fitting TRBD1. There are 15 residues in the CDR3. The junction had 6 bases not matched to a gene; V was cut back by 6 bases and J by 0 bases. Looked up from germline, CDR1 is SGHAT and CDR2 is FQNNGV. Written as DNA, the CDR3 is TGTGCCAGCAGATTTTCGACAGGGGTGAACACTGAAGCTTTCTTT. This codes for CASRFSTGVNTEAFF.